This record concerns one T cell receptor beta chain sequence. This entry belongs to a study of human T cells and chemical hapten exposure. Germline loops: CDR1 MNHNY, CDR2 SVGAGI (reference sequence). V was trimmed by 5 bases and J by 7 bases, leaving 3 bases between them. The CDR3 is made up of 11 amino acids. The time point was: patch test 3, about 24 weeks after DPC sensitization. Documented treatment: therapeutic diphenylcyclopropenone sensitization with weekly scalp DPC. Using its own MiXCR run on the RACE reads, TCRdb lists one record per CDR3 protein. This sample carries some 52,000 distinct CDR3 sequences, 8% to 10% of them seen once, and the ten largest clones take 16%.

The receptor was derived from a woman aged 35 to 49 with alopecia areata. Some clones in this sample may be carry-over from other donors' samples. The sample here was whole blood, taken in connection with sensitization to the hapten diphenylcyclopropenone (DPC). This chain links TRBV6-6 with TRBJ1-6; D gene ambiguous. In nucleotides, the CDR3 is TGTGCCAGCAGTAAGAATTCACCCCTCCACTTT. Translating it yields CASSKNSPLHF.